This T cell receptor (beta chain) was recovered during a study of blood T cell repertoires in COVID-19. Whole-study context: Acute and convalescent COVID-19 specimens originated in the United States, Italy and Spain. PBMCs, B-cell-depleted T cells, or T cells provided the cDNA or gDNA that made up the material.

Germline V gives CDR1 SGHDN, CDR2 FVKESK. Deletions cut 0 bases from V and 3 bases from J, with 14 bases between. CDR3 length: 17 amino acids. In the original analysis: Quantification of nucleated cells was approximated via reference gene primer amplification. Clones were read by immunoSEQ multiplex PCR, and TCRdb kept only the in-frame ones, dropping some. That table furnishes V, J and clone size, whereas the DNA furnished D and trimming. The sample has 95,000 to 150,000 clones; around 86% are singletons. The sequenced sample consisted of peripheral blood. The genes are TRBV14 and TRBJ2-2; D might be TRBD1 (5 bases). The clonotype was recovered from a man aged 35-49 years with acute or convalescent COVID-19. CDR3 in DNA: TGTGCCAGCAGCCAAGATCTCGTAGGACACGACACCGGGGAGCTGTTTTTT. Protein: CASSQDLVGHDTGELFF.